These T cell receptor beta chains were read from a single sample in a study of CD8 T cells in ankylosing spondylitis. TCRdb used MiXCR to reprocess the 5' RACE reads, holding one entry per CDR3 protein. The sample has nearly 350,000 distinct CDR3 sequences, roughly 14% seen once. The material sequenced was blood, either unsorted or a sorted T cell fraction (not recorded which). All receptors derive from a male donor with ankylosing spondylitis or in good health (not recorded which). Each CDR3 is given with its conserved first and last residue. Fields, in order: V gene, CDR3 protein.

TRBV7-9,CASTSQTGGQEKLFF
TRBV4-1,CASSQDLQGARGYTF
TRBV5-1,CASSPAAPTGTDTQYF
TRBV7-9,CASLQSEETQYF
TRBV7-7,CASSLKQAGGELFF
TRBV27,CASNFLAGGPYNEQFF
TRBV25-1,CASSVGEGYTEAFF
TRBV5-1,CASSSTGSTIYGYTF
TRBV18,CASSQSRETQYF
TRBV12-3/TRBV12-4,CASSPTGHYNEQFF
TRBV4-1,CASSQAVLYEQYF
TRBV12-3/TRBV12-4,CASSRGREAFF
TRBV28,CASSFGPTATNEKLFF
TRBV5-1,CASSFGTPRGYTF
TRBV25-1,CASSQAGEMPYEQYF
TRBV29-1,CSVAGQVNEKLFF
TRBV5-1,CASSLTRGNTEAFF
TRBV20-1,CSAFTGTGGVEQYF
TRBV5-1,CASSFAGQGTGELFF
TRBV5-1,CASSRTPTTGGSYEQYF
TRBV2,CASCEGQGAFYEQYF
TRBV25-1,CASSDWGRVGNEQFF
TRBV5-1,CASRSVGDRDLRNTEAFF
TRBV3-1,CASRNRGSYNSPLHF
TRBV5-1,CASSLVRGSTDTQYF
TRBV7-8,CASSVGTGGFQPQHF
TRBV6-2/TRBV6-3,CASTIYSNMNTEAFF
TRBV11-2,CASSPEGRYSSYNEQFF
TRBV5-1,CASSSTGSSTDTQYF
TRBV27,CASSLTSGRAGSYNEQFF
TRBV12-3/TRBV12-4,CASSRREGYEQYF
TRBV28,CASLVGGSGYTF
TRBV10-3,CAISGAQDVTDTQYF
TRBV15,CATSSTNTGELFF
TRBV5-1,CASSFQGARYEQFF
TRBV11-2,CASSLGRGRGYEQYF
TRBV6-4,CASSRSGGPTYGYTF